This TCR beta chain appears in the sequencing data of a study of technical replicates of blood from several donors. The germline V and J ends were trimmed by 4 bases and 0 bases, with 4 bases remaining between them. Germline CDR1 reads LGHNA; CDR2 reads YNFKEQ. The CDR3 totals 12 residues. This clone was observed a single time. TCRdb keeps only in-frame clones here, not all; method: immunoSEQ multiplex PCR. This table has tens of thousands of clones, less than 98% appearing once. The chain employs TRBV4-2 and TRBJ2-7; D remains unclear. This clonotype originated in a human donor in good health. The sequencing input was T cells isolated from PBMCs. CDR3 in amino acids: CASSLFSYEQYF. The CDR3 bases are TGTGCCAGCAGCCTATTCTCCTACGAGCAGTACTTC.